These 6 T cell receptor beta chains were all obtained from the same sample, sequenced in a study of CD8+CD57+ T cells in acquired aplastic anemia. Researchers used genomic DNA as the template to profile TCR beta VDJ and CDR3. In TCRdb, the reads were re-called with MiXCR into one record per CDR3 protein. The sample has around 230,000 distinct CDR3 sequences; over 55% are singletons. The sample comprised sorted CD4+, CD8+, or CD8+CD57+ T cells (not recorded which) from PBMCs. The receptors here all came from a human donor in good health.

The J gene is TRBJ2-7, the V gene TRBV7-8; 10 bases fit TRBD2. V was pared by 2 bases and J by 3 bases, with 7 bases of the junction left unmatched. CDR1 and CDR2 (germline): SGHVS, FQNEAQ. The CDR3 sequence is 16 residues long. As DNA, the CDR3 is TGTGCCAGCAGCTTAACCCGACTAGCGGGCCACTACGAGCAGTACTTC. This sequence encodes CASSLTRLAGHYEQYF. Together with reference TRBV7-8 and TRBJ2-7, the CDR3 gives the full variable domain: GAGVSQSPRYKVAKRGQDVALRCDPISGHVSLFWYQQALGQGPEFLTYFQNEAQLDKSGLPSDRFFAERPEGSVSTLKIQRTQQEDSAVYLCASSLTRLAGHYEQYFGPGTRLTVT.

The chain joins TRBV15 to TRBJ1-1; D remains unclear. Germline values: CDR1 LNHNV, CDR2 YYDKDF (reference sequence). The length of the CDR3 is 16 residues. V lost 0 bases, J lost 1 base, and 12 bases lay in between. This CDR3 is CATSREEGQPNTEAFF. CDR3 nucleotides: TGTGCCACCAGCAGAGAAGAAGGGCAGCCGAACACTGAAGCTTTCTTT.

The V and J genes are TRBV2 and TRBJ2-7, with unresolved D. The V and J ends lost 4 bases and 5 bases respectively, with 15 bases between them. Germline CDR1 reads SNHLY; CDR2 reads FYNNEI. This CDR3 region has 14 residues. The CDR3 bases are TGTGCCAGCAGTGGTTCCAGGCTCCCCAACGAGCAGTACTTC. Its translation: CASSGSRLPNEQYF.

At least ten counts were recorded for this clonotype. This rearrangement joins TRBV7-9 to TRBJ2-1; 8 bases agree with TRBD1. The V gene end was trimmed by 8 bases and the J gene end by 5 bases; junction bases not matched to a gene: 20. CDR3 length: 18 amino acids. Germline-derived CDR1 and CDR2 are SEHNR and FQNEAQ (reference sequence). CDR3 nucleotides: TGTGCCAGCTTCGGGGACAGGTCAAACCCCTGGCCCAACAATGAGCAGTTCTTC. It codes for CASFGDRSNPWPNNEQFF.

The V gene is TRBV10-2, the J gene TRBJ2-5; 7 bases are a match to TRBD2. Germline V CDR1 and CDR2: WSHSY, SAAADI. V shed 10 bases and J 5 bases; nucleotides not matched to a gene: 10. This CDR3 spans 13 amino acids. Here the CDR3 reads CATVFGGSETQYF. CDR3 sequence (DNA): TGCGCCACTGTTTTCGGCGGGAGTGAGACCCAGTACTTC.

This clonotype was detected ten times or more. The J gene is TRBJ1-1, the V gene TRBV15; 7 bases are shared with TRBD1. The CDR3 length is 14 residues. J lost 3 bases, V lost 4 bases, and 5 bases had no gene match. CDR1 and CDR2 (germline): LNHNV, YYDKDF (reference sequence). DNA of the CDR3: TGTGCCACCAGCAAAGGACAGGAGTACACTGAAGCTTTCTTT. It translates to CATSKGQEYTEAFF.